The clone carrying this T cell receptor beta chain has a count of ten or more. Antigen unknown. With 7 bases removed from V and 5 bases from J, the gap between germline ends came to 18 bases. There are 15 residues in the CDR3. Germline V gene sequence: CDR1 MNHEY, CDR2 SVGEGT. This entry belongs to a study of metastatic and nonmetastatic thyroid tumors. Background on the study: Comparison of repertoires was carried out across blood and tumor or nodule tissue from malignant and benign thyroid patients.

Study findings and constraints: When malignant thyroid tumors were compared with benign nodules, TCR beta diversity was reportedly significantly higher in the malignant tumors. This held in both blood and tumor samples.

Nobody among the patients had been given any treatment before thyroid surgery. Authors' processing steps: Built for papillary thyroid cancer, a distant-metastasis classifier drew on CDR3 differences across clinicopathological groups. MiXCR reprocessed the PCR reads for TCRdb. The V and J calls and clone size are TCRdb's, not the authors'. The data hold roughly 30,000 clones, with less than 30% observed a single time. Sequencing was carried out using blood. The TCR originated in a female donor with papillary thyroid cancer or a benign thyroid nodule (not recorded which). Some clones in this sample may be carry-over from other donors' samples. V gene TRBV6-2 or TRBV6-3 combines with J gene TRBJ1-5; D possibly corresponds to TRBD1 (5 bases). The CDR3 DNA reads TGTGCCAGCATTTCTCCAGGGAAGGGATATCAGCCCCAGCATTTT. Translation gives CASISPGKGYQPQHF.